The T cell receptor (beta chain) under discussion was sequenced for a study of blood T cell repertoires in COVID-19. Study as a whole: The analysed material was cDNA or gDNA that came from T cells, B-cell-depleted T cells, or PBMCs.

TCRdb keeps only in-frame clones here, not all; method: immunoSEQ multiplex PCR. The sample lists some 89,000 clones; more than 75% were seen once. The CDR3 is 17 residues long. After removal of 0 bases from V and 2 bases from J, the junction contained 7 bases not matched to a gene. Germline lookup yields CDR1 SGHAT and CDR2 FQNNGV. This sequence originates from an elderly woman with acute or convalescent COVID-19. Sequencing was carried out using peripheral blood. This rearrangement joins TRBV11-2 to TRBJ2-7; 10 bases match TRBD1. CDR3 region: CASSLEDRGQYPYEQYF. CDR3 nucleotides: TGTGCCAGCAGCTTAGAAGACAGGGGGCAATACCCCTACGAGCAGTACTTC.